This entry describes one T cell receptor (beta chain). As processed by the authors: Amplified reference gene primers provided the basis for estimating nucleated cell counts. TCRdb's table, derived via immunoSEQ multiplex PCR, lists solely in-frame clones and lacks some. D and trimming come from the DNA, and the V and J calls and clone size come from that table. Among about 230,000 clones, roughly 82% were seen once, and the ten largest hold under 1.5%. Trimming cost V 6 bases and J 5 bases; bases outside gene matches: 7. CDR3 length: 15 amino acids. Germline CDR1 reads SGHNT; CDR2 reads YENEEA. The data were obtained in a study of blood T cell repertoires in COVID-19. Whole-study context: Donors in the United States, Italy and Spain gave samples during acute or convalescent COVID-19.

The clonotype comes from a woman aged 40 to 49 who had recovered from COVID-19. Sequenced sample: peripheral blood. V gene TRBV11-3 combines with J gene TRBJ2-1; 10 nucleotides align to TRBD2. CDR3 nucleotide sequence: TGTGCCAGCAGGGCCGGGCTAGCGGGAGACAATGAGCAGTTCTTC. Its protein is CASRAGLAGDNEQFF.